Listed below are T cell receptor beta chains from one sample, sequenced in a study of shared clonotypes between healthy human individuals. Using immunoSEQ multiplex PCR, the repertoire was profiled, and TCRdb retains in-frame clones only, with some absent. The table includes some 2.1 million clones, roughly 94% detected once. The sample consisted of naive CD4+ T cells sorted from blood. These receptors all come from a man between 18 and 35 years old in good health. CDR3s include the opening cysteine and the closing phenylalanine or tryptophan. The order of the fields is J gene, V gene, D gene, clone size, CDR3 DNA, CDR3 protein. A D gene is named only where the DNA matches it firmly. A row's size may be missing; if present it is once, few, many or a size class.

j_gene: TRBJ1-2; v_gene: TRBV28; d_gene: -; abundance: -; CDR3nt: TGTGCTCATTCCCCGGGGTTCAACTATGGCTACACCTTC; CDR3aa: CAHSPGFNYGYTF
j_gene: TRBJ2-7; v_gene: TRBV4-1; d_gene: -; abundance: -; CDR3nt: TGCGCCAGCAGCCAAGATACACGGTACACCTACGAGCAGTACTTC; CDR3aa: CASSQDTRYTYEQYF
j_gene: TRBJ2-3; v_gene: TRBV10-1; d_gene: TRBD2; abundance: -; CDR3nt: TGCGCCAGCCAACTAGCGGGGGGAGATACGCAGTATTTT; CDR3aa: CASQLAGGDTQYF
j_gene: TRBJ2-5; v_gene: TRBV12-5; d_gene: -; abundance: -; CDR3nt: TGTGCTAGTGGTTTGGTACCCGGACAGCTCGGGGAGACCCAGTACTTC; CDR3aa: CASGLVPGQLGETQYF
j_gene: TRBJ2-1; v_gene: TRBV6-6; d_gene: -; abundance: -; CDR3nt: TGTGCCAGCTTGGAGAGCCTAACTGAGCAGTTCTTC; CDR3aa: CASLESLTEQFF
j_gene: TRBJ1-1; v_gene: TRBV19; d_gene: -; abundance: -; CDR3nt: TGTGCCAGTAGTATAGGAAGGGGACAGAACACTGAAGCTTTCTTT; CDR3aa: CASSIGRGQNTEAFF
j_gene: TRBJ2-3; v_gene: TRBV27; d_gene: TRBD1; abundance: -; CDR3nt: TGTGCCAGCAGTTTACAACAGGGGGCGGCAGATACGCAGTATTTT; CDR3aa: CASSLQQGAADTQYF
j_gene: TRBJ1-2; v_gene: TRBV30; d_gene: TRBD1; abundance: -; CDR3nt: TGTGCCTGGCAAAACAGGGACAGGGCGCCTGGCTACACCTTC; CDR3aa: CAWQNRDRAPGYTF
j_gene: TRBJ2-7; v_gene: TRBV6-5; d_gene: TRBD2; abundance: -; CDR3nt: TGTGCCAGCAGTTGGGAGGGGACGAGCGAGCAGTACTTC; CDR3aa: CASSWEGTSEQYF
j_gene: TRBJ2-5; v_gene: TRBV15; d_gene: -; abundance: -; CDR3nt: TGTGCCACCAGCAGGGTGGGGGAGACCCAGTACTTC; CDR3aa: CATSRVGETQYF
j_gene: TRBJ2-5; v_gene: TRBV5-1; d_gene: -; abundance: -; CDR3nt: TGCGCCAGCAGCTTACAGGGTAACCAAGAGACCCAGTACTTC; CDR3aa: CASSLQGNQETQYF
j_gene: TRBJ1-2; v_gene: TRBV4-3; d_gene: -; abundance: -; CDR3nt: TGCGCCAGCAGCCAAGAGTTGGGGATCCGTGGCTACACCTTC; CDR3aa: CASSQELGIRGYTF
j_gene: TRBJ1-2; v_gene: TRBV10-3; d_gene: TRBD1; abundance: -; CDR3nt: TGTGCCATCAGTGAGTCGGCCCCAGGGGGGGTGAGGGGCTACACCTTC; CDR3aa: CAISESAPGGVRGYTF
j_gene: TRBJ2-7; v_gene: TRBV4-3; d_gene: -; abundance: -; CDR3nt: TGCGCCAGCAGCCACAATATAGACTACGAGCAGTACTTC; CDR3aa: CASSHNIDYEQYF
j_gene: TRBJ1-5; v_gene: TRBV29-1; d_gene: -; abundance: few; CDR3nt: TGCAGCGCCGCCGGCGGGGGCAATCAGCCCCAGCATTTT; CDR3aa: CSAAGGGNQPQHF
j_gene: TRBJ1-6; v_gene: TRBV27; d_gene: -; abundance: -; CDR3nt: TGTGCCAGCAGTTTATACGGGCAGATCTATAATTCACCCCTCCACTTT; CDR3aa: CASSLYGQIYNSPLHF
j_gene: TRBJ1-3; v_gene: TRBV6-5; d_gene: -; abundance: once; CDR3nt: TGTGCCAGCACCCCTTCTGCCGCTGGAAACACCATATATTTT; CDR3aa: CASTPSAAGNTIYF
j_gene: TRBJ1-5; v_gene: TRBV28; d_gene: TRBD1; abundance: -; CDR3nt: TGTGCCAGCAGCGACAGGACAGGGGGGAATCAGCCCCAGCATTTT; CDR3aa: CASSDRTGGNQPQHF
j_gene: TRBJ2-5; v_gene: TRBV10-3; d_gene: -; abundance: -; CDR3nt: TGTGCCATCAGTGAAGATCTAGAACAAGAGACCCAGTACTTC; CDR3aa: CAISEDLEQETQYF
j_gene: TRBJ1-2; v_gene: TRBV6-5; d_gene: -; abundance: -; CDR3nt: TGTGCCAGCAGTAGGAGGCAGACTAACTATGGCTACACCTTC; CDR3aa: CASSRRQTNYGYTF
j_gene: TRBJ1-1; v_gene: TRBV7-9; d_gene: -; abundance: -; CDR3nt: TGTGCCAGCAGCACCCGGGACATATTGAACACTGAAGCTTTCTTT; CDR3aa: CASSTRDILNTEAFF
j_gene: TRBJ2-5; v_gene: TRBV15; d_gene: -; abundance: -; CDR3nt: TGTGCCACCAGCGCAGGGTTCGAGACCCAGTACTTC; CDR3aa: CATSAGFETQYF
j_gene: TRBJ2-5; v_gene: TRBV10-3; d_gene: TRBD1; abundance: -; CDR3nt: TGTGCCATCAGTGAGTCTGACAGGGTCCAAGAGACCCAGTACTTC; CDR3aa: CAISESDRVQETQYF
j_gene: TRBJ2-7; v_gene: TRBV20-1; d_gene: -; abundance: -; CDR3nt: TGCAGTGTGCCCTGGCCCATCGAGCAGTACTTC; CDR3aa: CSVPWPIEQYF
j_gene: TRBJ1-3; v_gene: TRBV5-1; d_gene: -; abundance: -; CDR3nt: TGCGCCAGCAGCTTTGACAGCTCTGGAAACACCATATATTTT; CDR3aa: CASSFDSSGNTIYF
j_gene: TRBJ2-3; v_gene: TRBV5-1; d_gene: -; abundance: -; CDR3nt: TGCGCCAGCAGCCTACCCGCTGTCGGCACAGATACGCAGTATTTT; CDR3aa: CASSLPAVGTDTQYF
j_gene: TRBJ1-1; v_gene: TRBV6-1; d_gene: -; abundance: -; CDR3nt: TGTGCCAGCAGTGACCCCGGGGGCAAGAACACTGAAGCTTTCTTT; CDR3aa: CASSDPGGKNTEAFF
j_gene: TRBJ1-3; v_gene: TRBV28; d_gene: -; abundance: -; CDR3nt: TGTGCCAGCAGAAAGGGGGGAAGAAGCACCATATATTTT; CDR3aa: CASRKGGRSTIYF
j_gene: TRBJ2-3; v_gene: TRBV25-1; d_gene: TRBD2; abundance: -; CDR3nt: TGTGCCAGCAGTATAGCGGGGGGGTCAGATACGCAGTATTTT; CDR3aa: CASSIAGGSDTQYF
j_gene: TRBJ1-4; v_gene: TRBV5-1; d_gene: -; abundance: -; CDR3nt: TGCGCCAGCAGCACCGGACAGAGTGCAACTAATGAAAAACTGTTTTTT; CDR3aa: CASSTGQSATNEKLFF
j_gene: TRBJ2-7; v_gene: TRBV5-4; d_gene: -; abundance: -; CDR3nt: TGTGCCAGCAGTTTCCGCGGGGGCCGGGACGAGCAGTACTTC; CDR3aa: CASSFRGGRDEQYF
j_gene: TRBJ2-3; v_gene: TRBV5-1; d_gene: TRBD2; abundance: -; CDR3nt: TGCGCCAGCGGCCTAGCGGGGGGCACAGATACGCAGTATTTT; CDR3aa: CASGLAGGTDTQYF
j_gene: TRBJ2-6; v_gene: TRBV4-3; d_gene: -; abundance: -; CDR3nt: TGCGCCAGCAGCCAAGATGGCCTAGCCAACGGGGCCAACGTCCTGACTTTC; CDR3aa: CASSQDGLANGANVLTF
j_gene: TRBJ2-5; v_gene: TRBV11-2; d_gene: TRBD1; abundance: -; CDR3nt: TGTGCCAGCAGCCAGGGACAGTTAATACCCGCTCAAGAGACCCAGTACTTC; CDR3aa: CASSQGQLIPAQETQYF
j_gene: TRBJ2-7; v_gene: TRBV9; d_gene: TRBD1; abundance: -; CDR3nt: TGTGCCAGCAGCGGATCAGGGGGCGGGCGACCCTACGAGCAGTACTTC; CDR3aa: CASSGSGGGRPYEQYF
j_gene: TRBJ2-5; v_gene: TRBV2; d_gene: -; abundance: -; CDR3nt: TGTGCCAGCACCAGGGGATCAGAGACCCAGTACTTC; CDR3aa: CASTRGSETQYF
j_gene: TRBJ1-1; v_gene: TRBV6-5; d_gene: TRBD1; abundance: -; CDR3nt: TGTGCCAGCAGCTACAGGGGGCAAGGGAACACTGAAGCTTTCTTT; CDR3aa: CASSYRGQGNTEAFF
j_gene: TRBJ2-7; v_gene: TRBV7-9; d_gene: TRBD2; abundance: -; CDR3nt: TGTGCCAGCAGCTTAGTGGCGGGAGGCCCGTTCTACGAGCAGTACTTC; CDR3aa: CASSLVAGGPFYEQYF
j_gene: TRBJ2-7; v_gene: TRBV18; d_gene: TRBD2; abundance: -; CDR3nt: TGTGCCAGCTCACCAGAGACTAGCGGGGGCCTTTATTACGAGCAGTACTTC; CDR3aa: CASSPETSGGLYYEQYF
j_gene: TRBJ2-7; v_gene: TRBV28; d_gene: TRBD2; abundance: once; CDR3nt: TGTGCCAGCATCGGGGGGGTCAAACACTACGAGCAGTACTTC; CDR3aa: CASIGGVKHYEQYF
j_gene: TRBJ2-6; v_gene: TRBV9; d_gene: -; abundance: -; CDR3nt: TGTGCCAGCAGCGTTCGAGGGGATACTGGGGCCAACGTCCTGACTTTC; CDR3aa: CASSVRGDTGANVLTF
j_gene: TRBJ2-7; v_gene: TRBV18; d_gene: -; abundance: -; CDR3nt: TGTGCCAGCTCACCGTCGGATGCCTACGAGCAGTACTTC; CDR3aa: CASSPSDAYEQYF
j_gene: TRBJ1-2; v_gene: TRBV2; d_gene: TRBD1; abundance: once; CDR3nt: TGTGCCAGCAGCGGGTCCGGGACAGTCTATGGCTACACCTTC; CDR3aa: CASSGSGTVYGYTF
j_gene: TRBJ1-5; v_gene: TRBV18; d_gene: TRBD1; abundance: -; CDR3nt: TGTGCCAGCTCACCTGGGACAGGGTTTCAGCCCCAGCATTTT; CDR3aa: CASSPGTGFQPQHF
j_gene: TRBJ2-3; v_gene: TRBV18; d_gene: -; abundance: -; CDR3nt: TGTGCCAGCTCACCGTACAGCGGGAGCACAGATACGCAGTATTTT; CDR3aa: CASSPYSGSTDTQYF
j_gene: TRBJ2-1; v_gene: TRBV2; d_gene: TRBD1; abundance: -; CDR3nt: TGTGCCAGCAGGTACGGACAGGGGGATGAGCAGTTCTTC; CDR3aa: CASRYGQGDEQFF
j_gene: TRBJ2-5; v_gene: TRBV19; d_gene: -; abundance: -; CDR3nt: TGTGCCAGTAGTATATCCCGACAGGCGGCCCAGTACTTC; CDR3aa: CASSISRQAAQYF
j_gene: TRBJ1-2; v_gene: TRBV19; d_gene: -; abundance: -; CDR3nt: TGTGCCAGTAGGTCGAACTCTAACTATGGCTACACCTTC; CDR3aa: CASRSNSNYGYTF